This T cell receptor (beta chain) was identified in a study of T cell responses to AZD1222 COVID-19 vaccine (dated by TCRdb to the early 2020s). Broadly, across the study: AZD1222 recipients with second doses at about 4 weeks or about 12 weeks were pooled, because spike-specific TCR depth and breadth did not differ between schedules. A total of 233 trial participants underwent TCR sequencing, of whom nearly 210 received two doses of AZD1222 and around 25 received two doses of the MenACWY control vaccine. Trial participants were enrolled by age into 18-55, 56-69 and 70-plus year subgroups, with around 150, 28 and 57 TCR-sequenced participants respectively.

This clone appeared once. The clone's antigen remains unknown. It has no much larger one-base neighbor in the sample; base qualities were not kept. The time point label, as the study defines it: baseline before first vaccination. The vaccinee samples were drawn from two UK trials, COV001 and COV002, one of which was a single-blind randomized controlled phase 2/3 trial testing AZD1222 (ChAdOx1 nCoV-19) in healthy adults. Trial participant PBMC samples were collected at day 0 and day 28 after the second dose for TCRbeta chain sequencing. Overall study outcomes, separate from this receptor: Conclusions about previously exposed vaccinees were limited because only five to seven AZD1222 recipients were SARS-CoV-2 seropositive at baseline. Spike-specific TCR breadth and depth rose significantly after two AZD1222 doses compared with day 0 and with MenACWY recipients. The vaccine-associated CD4 TCRs covered the entire spike protein, and the dominant responses fell in regions 160-218 and 743-854. No day 14 peak-response samples were available, so repertoires were characterized only after the peak T cell response. The 56-69-year group was small, and its depth increase did not reach significance, likely because of low power. Most participants were white British and females outnumbered males, and the authors suggested that clonal diversity may have been underestimated. Nearly half of unique spike-specific TCRs reportedly recognized epitopes outside regions mutated in the B.1.351 and B.1.1.7 variants.

The CDR3 runs 16 amino acids, cysteine and phenylalanine included. CDR3 DNA is the only sequence kept; it has 48 bases, read in frame from the first base. V sheds 2 bases and J sheds 5 bases, leaving 19 bases between their ends. From the germline V gene (reference sequence), CDR1 is MNHEY and CDR2 is SMNVEV. The CDR3 regions of human TCRbeta chains were analyzed by immunosequencing. The authors' pipeline ran thus. Repertoire TCRs were matched against a reference library of SARS-CoV-2-specific TCRs generated with the MIRA antigen-specificity platform. Breadth was defined as the fraction of unique TCRs that were SARS-CoV-2-associated, and depth was defined as the fraction of total T cells that were SARS-CoV-2-associated. Using the MIRA data, each spike-specific TCR was assigned both to the spike region to which the TCR was reactive and to a CD4 or CD8 class. Log10-transformed breadth and depth values were compared by one-way ANOVA with Sidak's multiple comparisons tests. Drawn from immuneACCESS, this table holds only the in-frame rearrangements with V and J called that TCRdb kept. Clones are partly lost; checked studies trace under half to an unresolved V gene and leave the rest unexplained. The DNA was the basis for D and trimming; V, J and clone size are from that table. The sample table contains about 150,000 clones; only one count was recorded for about nine tenths of them. The ten largest make up roughly 1.9% of the sample.

The clonotype originates from an adult in good health. The material was peripheral blood, obtained on day 0 of AZD1222 vaccination. The rearrangement joined TRBV27 to TRBJ2-7; a tentative D match to TRBD1 spans 6 bases. The DNA sequence reads TGTGCCAGCAGTTTAGCCCCGACAGGTATTGTAGACGAGCAGTACTTC. Its amino acids are CASSLAPTGIVDEQYF.